The 2 T cell receptor beta chains reported below all come from one sample, sequenced in a study of OX40 agonist ivuxolimab in advanced cancers. Generated by immunoSEQ multiplex PCR, the TCRdb table keeps only in-frame clones and is missing some. Of fewer than 50,000 clones detected, around 87% appear once; the ten largest clones hold 35% to 40%. The sample was CD4+ or CD8+ T cells sorted from blood, taken in a trial of the OX40 agonist ivuxolimab. The origin of the receptors is an adult with an advanced solid tumor such as melanoma, head and neck, liver or kidney cancer.

The chain has TRBV29-1 and TRBJ2-1; 8 bases match TRBD2. CDR1 is SQVTM, CDR2 ANQGSEA, per germline. J lost 7 bases, V lost 6 bases, and 5 bases had no gene match. CDR3 length: 12 residues. The CDR3 loop is CSVGTRGNEQFF. CDR3 DNA sequence: TGCAGCGTAGGGACTAGAGGGAATGAGCAGTTCTTC.

The rearrangement links TRBV7-8 to TRBJ2-5, with D unresolved. CDR1 is SGHVS, CDR2 FQNEAQ, per germline. The CDR3 runs 15 residues. V lost 7 bases and J lost 5, with 20 bases in between. CDR3 DNA: TGTGCCAGCACAGATAAAAGGCTAGTAGGGGAGACCCAGTACTTC. Translated, it gives CASTDKRLVGETQYF.